Listed here are 17 T cell receptor beta chains from one sample, sequenced in a study of blood T cells in healthy people across ages. Combining a sample-barcoded 5' primer with a J-beta primer mix, a second PCR ran for roughly 6 to 11 cycles. Each CDR3 protein is one row after TCRdb ran MiXCR on the 5' RACE reads. The table lists 600,000 to 1,000,000 distinct CDR3 sequences, approximately 25% of them singletons. These records were also assigned to another study, of T cells of mothers and their children.

Sequenced: blood. Every receptor here comes from a boy between 10 and 17 years old in good health.

This clonotype was observed a handful of times. This chain links TRBV7-8 with TRBJ2-1; D is undetermined. This CDR3 has 12 amino acids. Germline V CDR1 and CDR2: SGHVS, FQNEAQ. Trimming took 1 base from V and 8 from J, leaving 6 bases between them. CDR3: CASSLGSYEQFF. The CDR3 DNA follows: TGTGCCAGCAGCTTAGGCTCTTATGAGCAGTTCTTC. Full variable domain (missing parts from reference TRBV7-8 and TRBJ2-1): GAGVSQSPRYKVAKRGQDVALRCDPISGHVSLFWYQQALGQGPEFLTYFQNEAQLDKSGLPSDRFFAERPEGSVSTLKIQRTQQEDSAVYLCASSLGSYEQFFGPGTRLTVL.

The V call is TRBV7-9, the J call TRBJ2-7; 10 nucleotides line up with TRBD1. CDR1 is SEHNR and CDR2 is FQNEAQ in the germline V gene (reference sequence). J gave up 2 bases and V 5 bases, and 9 bases lay outside the gene matches. The CDR3 loop spans 16 amino acids. DNA of the CDR3: TGTGCCAGCAGCGCATGGGGGGGACAGGGGACCTACGAGCAGTACTTC. Its protein product is CASSAWGGQGTYEQYF.

The chain combines TRBV4-1 with TRBJ1-2, with 9 positions matching TRBD1. Trimming took 0 bases from V and 4 from J; bases not matched to a gene: 6. Germline CDR1 reads MGHRA; CDR2 reads YSYEKL. CDR3 length equals 16 residues. The CDR3 nucleotides are TGCGCCAGCAGCCAAGATCCCGACAGGGGGATCTATGGCTACACCTTC. Its protein product is CASSQDPDRGIYGYTF.

The rearrangement uses TRBV28 and TRBJ2-5, with D unresolved. The DNA end is a closer match to TRBJ2-7, so the J assignment may be wrong. CDR1 and CDR2 (germline): MDHEN, SYDVKM. CDR3 length: 11 residues. CDR3 in DNA: TGTGCCACCAGCCGCGGCTACGAGCAGTACTTC. This gives the protein CATSRGYEQYF.

This clonotype has only a few counts. The chain has TRBV10-3 and TRBJ2-1; D is possibly TRBD2 (7 bases). The DNA matches TRBJ2-7 better at its end, which makes the J call doubtful. The germline CDR1 and CDR2 sequences are ENHRY and SYGVKD. This CDR3 has 17 residues. CDR3: CAISESPGGGGHYEQYF. The CDR3 DNA follows: TGTGCCATCAGTGAGTCGCCTGGTGGGGGGGGACACTACGAGCAGTACTTC.

The chain employs TRBV6-5 and TRBJ1-2; a possible D gene is TRBD1 (5 bases). Germline values: CDR1 MNHEY, CDR2 SVGAGI. V gave up 6 bases and J gave up 4 bases, with 12 bases separating them. There are 13 residues in the CDR3. The CDR3 region has the DNA TGTGCCAGCAGCACCGGGGCAGTCTATGGCTACACCTTC. Protein product: CASSTGAVYGYTF.

With respect to this clonotype: The final CDR3 position lacks the conserved phenylalanine or tryptophan, pointing to a likely read error. This chain links TRBV12-3 or TRBV12-4 with TRBJ1-2, with a tentative D call TRBD1 (6 bases). The CDR3 loop spans 15 amino acids. CDR3 DNA: TGTGCCAGCAGTTTATGGGCCGGGACATACTATGACTACACCTCC. This codes for CASSLWAGTYYDYTS.

There are a few counts of this clonotype. The chain joins TRBV12-3 or TRBV12-4 to TRBJ2-5; D gene uncertain. The V end lost 3 bases, the J end lost 2 bases, and 7 bases lay between the germline ends. The CDR3 has 13 amino acids. The CDR3 DNA follows: TGTGCCAGCAGTTTTTACAAGCAAGAGACCCAGTACTTC. Translated: CASSFYKQETQYF.

The CDR3 is CASTGAHSNQPQHF. The CDR3 DNA follows: TGTGCCAGCACAGGGGCACATAGCAATCAGCCCCAGCATTTT. The chain carries TRBV28 and TRBJ1-5; D is possibly TRBD1 (6 bases). The CDR3 length is 14 residues. V lost 7 bases and J 0 bases, leaving 10 bases between the germline ends. CDR1 is MDHEN and CDR2 is SYDVKM in the germline V gene.

This clonotype showed up just a few times. This chain links TRBV7-9 with TRBJ1-4, with no clear D. Germline values: CDR1 SEHNR, CDR2 FQNEAQ (reference sequence). There are 15 residues in the CDR3. Trimming stripped 4 bases from V and 2 bases from J, with 11 bases between. CDR3 nucleotides: TGTGCCAGCAGCTACCACAGCGCCACTAATGAAAAACTGTTTTTT. It is translated as CASSYHSATNEKLFF.

The rearrangement links TRBV7-9 to TRBJ2-1; D is uncertain. Looked up from germline, CDR1 is SEHNR and CDR2 is FQNEAQ (reference sequence). There are 15 residues in the CDR3. V was shortened by 1 base and J by 6 bases, with 13 bases between the two germline ends. The CDR3 DNA reads TGTGCCAGCAGCTTAGGCATTAGGCCGAGCAATGAGCAGTTCTTC. Its translation: CASSLGIRPSNEQFF.

The J gene is TRBJ2-3, the V gene TRBV20-1; 12 nucleotides align to TRBD2. CDR1 is DFQATT and CDR2 is SNEGSKA in the germline V gene (reference sequence). Trimming removed 0 bases from V and 8 bases from J; junction bases left unmatched: 21. This CDR3 has 20 residues. This CDR3 reads CSARDASPASGGAGIGTQYF. The CDR3, as DNA: TGCAGTGCTAGAGATGCCTCCCCAGCTAGCGGGGGGGCCGGGATAGGTACGCAGTATTTT.

The genes are TRBV3-1 and TRBJ2-3, with 12 bases aligning to TRBD2. CDR3 length: 16 amino acids. Germline loops: CDR1 LGHDT, CDR2 YNNKEL (reference sequence). The trim removed 4 bases at V and 0 bases at J, leaving 2 bases unmatched. The CDR3: CASSRTSGVSTDTQYF. The DNA of the CDR3 is TGTGCCAGCAGCCGGACTAGCGGGGTTAGCACAGATACGCAGTATTTT.

The J gene is TRBJ1-2, the V gene TRBV5-1; TRBD1 agrees at 8 bases. The germline V gene encodes CDR1 SGHRS and CDR2 YFSETQ. This CDR3 region has 14 residues. Trimming at V came to 3 bases and at J to 4 bases, leaving 5 bases not matched to a gene. CDR3 protein: CASSWTGPGYGYTF. The CDR3 coding sequence is TGCGCCAGCAGCTGGACAGGGCCGGGCTATGGCTACACCTTC.

The chain couples TRBV4-2 to TRBJ2-5; TRBD2 agrees at 9 bases. Germline-derived CDR1 and CDR2 are LGHNA and YNFKEQ. V was clipped by 1 base and J by 3 bases; unmatched bases: 15. This CDR3 region has 19 residues. This chain's CDR3 is CASSQVLAGGRGPKETQYF. For the CDR3, the DNA is TGTGCCAGCAGCCAAGTTTTGGCGGGGGGGAGAGGACCGAAAGAGACCCAGTACTTC.

This sequence joins TRBV20-1 and TRBJ2-1; possibly TRBD2 for D (5 bases). CDR3 length: 11 residues. Germline CDR1 reads DFQATT; CDR2 reads SNEGSKA (reference sequence). Trimming shortened V by 7 bases and J by 5 bases, and 9 bases separated the two germline ends. CDR3 sequence (DNA): TGCAGTGTTAGCGAAAACAATGAGCAGTTCTTC. Encoded protein: CSVSENNEQFF.

V gene TRBV7-9 combines with J gene TRBJ2-7; D is unresolved. Trimming cost V 1 base and J 1 base, with 17 bases left between them. Germline-derived CDR1 and CDR2 are SEHNR and FQNEAQ (reference sequence). This CDR3 comprises 17 residues. Written as DNA, the CDR3 is TGTGCCAGCAGCTTAGGCCTCGCCAGGACGGGTTCCTACGAGCAGTACTTC. It codes for CASSLGLARTGSYEQYF. Combining the CDR3 with reference TRBV7-9 and TRBJ2-7 gives the whole variable domain DTGVSQNPRHKITKRGQNVTFRCDPISEHNRLYWYRQTLGQGPEFLTYFQNEAQLEKSRLLSDRFSAERPKGSFSTLEIQRTEQGDSAMYLCASSLGLARTGSYEQYFGPGTRLTVT.